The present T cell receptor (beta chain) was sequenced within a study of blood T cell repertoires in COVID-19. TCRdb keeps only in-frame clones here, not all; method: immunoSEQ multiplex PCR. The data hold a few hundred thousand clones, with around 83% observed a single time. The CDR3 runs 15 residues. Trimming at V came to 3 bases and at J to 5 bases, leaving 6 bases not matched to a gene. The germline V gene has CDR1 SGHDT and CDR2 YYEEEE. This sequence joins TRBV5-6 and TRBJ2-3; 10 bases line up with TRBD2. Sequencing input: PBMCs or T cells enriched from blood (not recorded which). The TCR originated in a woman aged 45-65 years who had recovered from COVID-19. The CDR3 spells CASSSLAGMRDTQYF. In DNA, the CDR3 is TGTGCCAGCAGCTCACTAGCGGGGATGAGAGATACGCAGTATTTT.